The rows below give T cell receptor beta chains drawn from one sample of a study of cytomegalovirus exposure and HLA in healthy donors. Using immunoSEQ multiplex PCR, the repertoire was profiled, and TCRdb retains in-frame clones only, with some absent. In the table there are under 150,000 clones, over 60% of which are singletons. Sequencing used PBMCs. Receptors were obtained from a human donor in good health. Each CDR3 is given with its conserved first and last residue. The D gene is left open where the match is weak. Only some rows state a clone size, as once, few, many or a class for expanded clones.

j_gene: TRBJ2-7
d_gene: -
v_gene: TRBV29-1
abundance: -
CDR3aa: CSVPGQLPYEQYF
CDR3nt: TGCAGCGTTCCGGGACAACTCCCCTACGAGCAGTACTTC

j_gene: TRBJ1-1
d_gene: -
v_gene: TRBV9
abundance: few
CDR3aa: CASSVWAKMNTEAFF
CDR3nt: TGTGCCAGCAGCGTATGGGCGAAAATGAACACTGAAGCTTTCTTT

j_gene: TRBJ1-1
d_gene: TRBD1
v_gene: TRBV10-1
abundance: -
CDR3aa: CASSESQQGAVSEAFF
CDR3nt: TGCGCCAGCAGTGAGTCACAACAGGGGGCAGTGTCTGAAGCTTTCTTT

j_gene: TRBJ1-1
d_gene: TRBD1
v_gene: TRBV6-6
abundance: -
CDR3aa: CASIDRGRGNTEAFF
CDR3nt: TGTGCCAGCATCGATAGGGGGCGCGGGAACACTGAAGCTTTCTTT

j_gene: TRBJ1-1
d_gene: -
v_gene: TRBV10-3
abundance: -
CDR3aa: CATRTESWGTEAFF
CDR3nt: TGTGCCACCAGGACAGAATCCTGGGGCACTGAAGCTTTCTTT

j_gene: TRBJ2-7
d_gene: TRBD2
v_gene: TRBV29-1
abundance: -
CDR3aa: CSVDLAGGNEQYF
CDR3nt: TGCAGCGTTGACCTAGCGGGAGGCAACGAGCAGTACTTC

j_gene: TRBJ2-3
d_gene: -
v_gene: TRBV19
abundance: -
CDR3aa: CASSIGHLGTDTQYF
CDR3nt: TGTGCCAGTAGTATAGGGCATCTAGGCACAGATACGCAGTATTTT

j_gene: TRBJ1-1
d_gene: -
v_gene: TRBV19
abundance: -
CDR3aa: CASSIRRPGRMNTEAFF
CDR3nt: TGTGCCAGTAGTATTCGGCGCCCGGGTCGGATGAACACTGAAGCTTTCTTT

j_gene: TRBJ2-6
d_gene: -
v_gene: TRBV30
abundance: -
CDR3aa: CAWMEGPSGANVLTF
CDR3nt: TGTGCCTGGATGGAGGGACCGTCTGGGGCCAACGTCCTGACTTTC

j_gene: TRBJ2-5
d_gene: TRBD1
v_gene: TRBV7-8
abundance: -
CDR3aa: CASSWAWGRGQETQYF
CDR3nt: TGTGCCAGCAGCTGGGCATGGGGCAGGGGGCAAGAGACCCAGTACTTC

j_gene: TRBJ2-7
d_gene: TRBD1
v_gene: TRBV6-1
abundance: -
CDR3aa: CASSRQGGAIYEQYF
CDR3nt: TGTGCCAGCAGCAGACAGGGGGGCGCCATCTACGAGCAGTACTTC

j_gene: TRBJ2-3
d_gene: -
v_gene: TRBV7-2
abundance: -
CDR3aa: CASSPLSSGDTQYF
CDR3nt: TGTGCCAGCAGCCCCCTTAGCTCGGGGGATACGCAGTATTTT

j_gene: TRBJ2-1
d_gene: TRBD2
v_gene: TRBV5-6
abundance: -
CDR3aa: CASSLVWGGTNQYNEQFF
CDR3nt: TGTGCCAGCAGCTTGGTGTGGGGGGGAACAAACCAATACAATGAGCAGTTCTTC

j_gene: TRBJ1-5
d_gene: -
v_gene: TRBV6-6
abundance: -
CDR3aa: CASRQRGGEGQPQHF
CDR3nt: TGTGCCAGCAGGCAAAGGGGGGGAGAGGGACAGCCCCAGCATTTT

j_gene: TRBJ2-7
d_gene: TRBD1
v_gene: TRBV5-1
abundance: -
CDR3aa: CASSSGTGGTYEQYF
CDR3nt: TGCGCCAGCAGCTCCGGGACAGGGGGAACCTACGAGCAGTACTTC

j_gene: TRBJ2-3
d_gene: -
v_gene: TRBV7-3
abundance: -
CDR3aa: CASSHRGAITDTQYF
CDR3nt: TGTGCCAGCAGCCACCGGGGGGCTATCACAGATACGCAGTATTTT

j_gene: TRBJ2-3
d_gene: -
v_gene: TRBV18
abundance: -
CDR3aa: CASSPLAGRTTDTQYF
CDR3nt: TGTGCCAGCTCACCACTTGCAGGGAGGACCACAGATACGCAGTATTTT

j_gene: TRBJ1-5
d_gene: -
v_gene: TRBV16
abundance: few
CDR3aa: CASQPLDSPNQPQHF
CDR3nt: TGTGCCAGCCAACCCCTGGACAGTCCTAATCAGCCCCAGCATTTT

j_gene: TRBJ2-7
d_gene: -
v_gene: TRBV5-1
abundance: -
CDR3aa: CASSLWGDEQYF
CDR3nt: TGCGCCAGCAGCTTGTGGGGGGACGAGCAGTACTTC

j_gene: TRBJ1-2
d_gene: TRBD1
v_gene: TRBV18
abundance: few
CDR3aa: CASSPTGQTGNYGYTF
CDR3nt: TGTGCCAGCTCACCAACGGGACAGACGGGGAACTATGGCTACACCTTC

j_gene: TRBJ2-2
d_gene: TRBD1
v_gene: TRBV7-9
abundance: -
CDR3aa: CSSSLETGYTGELFF
CDR3nt: TGTTCCAGCAGCTTAGAGACAGGGTACACCGGGGAGCTGTTTTTT

j_gene: TRBJ2-1
d_gene: -
v_gene: TRBV28
abundance: -
CDR3aa: CASSLFLQGRDEQFF
CDR3nt: TGTGCCAGCAGTTTATTTTTGCAGGGGAGGGATGAGCAGTTCTTC